Listed here are 7 T cell receptor beta chains from one sample, sequenced in a study of blood T cell repertoires in COVID-19. Assay: immunoSEQ multiplex PCR; the TCRdb copy retains only in-frame clones and omits some. The sample contains 250,000 to 300,000 clones, around 89% of which appear only once. Sequencing was done on a sample of PBMCs or T cells enriched from blood (not recorded which). Receptors originate from a man aged 35-49 years who had recovered from COVID-19.

J is TRBJ2-7 and V is TRBV3-1 (or the pseudogene TRBV3-2); TRBD1 might be the D (6 bases). This CDR3 is 15 amino acids long. V shed 3 bases and J shed 6 bases, with 18 bases lying between them. CDR1 LGHDT and CDR2 YNNKEL come from the germline V gene (reference sequence). CDR3 DNA: TGTGCCAGCAGCCACAGGGGCGCGTTCACGCCCGAGCAGTACTTC. This codes for CASSHRGAFTPEQYF.

Remarks on this clone: The same CDR3 can be traced to other DNA sequences in this sample. The V gene is TRBV5-1, the J gene TRBJ2-2; the match to TRBD2 covers 11 bases. In germline, CDR1 is SGHRS, CDR2 YFSETQ. The CDR3 runs 16 residues. Trimming at V came to 3 bases and at J to 3 bases, leaving 4 bases not matched to a gene. The CDR3 DNA follows: TGCGCCAGCAGCTCTGGACTAGCGGGTCACACCGGGGAGCTGTTTTTT. Translating it yields CASSSGLAGHTGELFF.

The chain uses TRBV21-1 and TRBJ1-4; TRBD1 is the table's D call and was not checked against the DNA. TRBV21-1 is marked as a pseudogene. This CDR3 contains 15 residues. The CDR3 reads CASSKEGASNEKLFF. CDR3 in DNA: TGTGCCAGCAGCAAAGAGGGGGCGTCTAATGAAAAACTGTTTTTT.

V is TRBV9 and J is TRBJ1-1, with D uncertain. The CDR3 totals 15 residues. Trimming cost V 2 bases and J 7 bases, with 18 bases left between them. Germline-derived CDR1 and CDR2 are SGDLS and YYNGEE. CDR3 nucleotide sequence: TGTGCCAGCAGCGTGTTGTCCGGCGGGTTACTTGAAGCTTTCTTT. This codes for CASSVLSGGLLEAFF.

V usage is TRBV7-8 and J usage is TRBJ1-6, with D perhaps matching TRBD1 (5 bases). CDR3 length equals 15 residues. V lost 4 bases and J 3 bases, leaving 10 bases between the germline ends. Germline-derived CDR1 and CDR2 are SGHVS and FQNEAQ. The CDR3 here is CASSSRTNYNSPLHF. In DNA form, the CDR3 reads TGTGCCAGCAGCTCAAGGACAAACTATAATTCACCCCTCCACTTT.

The chain links TRBV4-1 to TRBJ1-1; possibly TRBD1 for D (6 bases). Between the trimmed V and J ends, which lost 4 bases and 1 base, there was a span of 22 bases. The germline V gene encodes CDR1 MGHRA and CDR2 YSYEKL. The CDR3 spans 18 residues. The CDR3 nucleotides read TGCGCCAGCAGCCCCCTTCACGGTACAGGGATTCAGAACACTGAAGCTTTCTTT. Its translation is CASSPLHGTGIQNTEAFF.

The chain employs TRBV29-1 and TRBJ2-1; no clear D. The CDR3 spans 13 residues. Germline V lookup: CDR1 SQVTM, CDR2 ANQGSEA. The V end lost 6 bases, the J end lost 2 bases, and 11 bases lay between the germline ends. CDR3 residues: CSVPLGPYNEQFF. For the CDR3, the DNA is TGCAGCGTGCCCTTGGGCCCCTACAATGAGCAGTTCTTC.